Shown below are 5 T cell receptor beta chains from a single sample sequenced in a study of blood T cell repertoires in COVID-19. Method: immunoSEQ multiplex PCR; TCRdb's copy keeps in-frame clones and lacks some. The sample holds 330,000 or so clones; roughly nine tenths are singletons and the top ten take around 3%. The sequenced sample consisted of PBMCs or T cells enriched from blood (not recorded which). Receptor source: a woman younger than 45 who had recovered from COVID-19.

The rearrangement uses TRBV2 and TRBJ1-5; possible D gene TRBD1, 5 bases. This CDR3 is 14 amino acids long. The germline V and J ends were trimmed by 6 bases and 8 bases, with 17 bases remaining between them. The germline V gene has CDR1 SNHLY and CDR2 FYNNEI. CDR3 loop: CASSDVLGGKPQHF. CDR3 in DNA: TGTGCCAGCAGCGACGTTCTGGGGGGGAAGCCCCAGCATTTT.

The gene calls are TRBV7-9 and TRBJ2-2; TRBD2 might be the D (6 bases). Between the trimmed V and J ends, which lost 3 bases and 5 bases, there was a span of 22 bases. The CDR3 is made up of 18 amino acids. Germline V lookup: CDR1 SEHNR, CDR2 FQNEAQ (reference sequence). CDR3 in DNA: TGTGCCAGCAGCTTGAATTCTTTGGGGGGACGAGGGACCGGGGAGCTGTTTTTT. Protein: CASSLNSLGGRGTGELFF.

The V and J genes are TRBV28 and TRBJ1-2, with no clear D. Trimming removed 4 bases at V and 0 bases at J, with 12 bases between. Germline lookup yields CDR1 MDHEN and CDR2 SYDVKM. The CDR3 contains 15 residues. The DNA of the CDR3 is TGTGCCAGCAGTTCTCCGGGAGCATCTAACTATGGCTACACCTTC. Translation: CASSSPGASNYGYTF.

The chain employs TRBV7-2 and TRBJ2-7, with TRBD1 matching 7 bases. This CDR3 is built from 15 residues. Germline V gene sequence: CDR1 SGHTA, CDR2 FQGNSA. With 1 base clipped from V and 2 bases from J, the junction kept 5 bases outside the gene matches. The CDR3 bases are TGTGCCAGCAGCTTAGGTGGGACAGCCACCTACGAGCAGTACTTC. Its protein product is CASSLGGTATYEQYF.

The chain carries TRBV12-3 or TRBV12-4 and TRBJ1-1; 11 positions match TRBD1. Trimming at V came to 5 bases and at J to 9 bases, leaving 5 bases not matched to a gene. The CDR3 totals 13 residues. CDR3 in amino acids: CASSQWTGGKAFF. The CDR3 coding sequence is TGTGCCAGCAGTCAATGGACAGGGGGCAAAGCTTTCTTT.